This T cell receptor beta chain emerged from a study of T cell responses to AZD1222 COVID-19 vaccine. Findings and caveats of the study: Researchers report vaccine-associated CD4 TCRs spanning spike, with dominance at 160-218 and 743-854.

A note on this clone: As yet, its antigen is unknown. At the DNA level, this CDR3 is encoded by other sequences in the same sample as well.

Sequenced by immunoSEQ multiplex PCR; TCRdb stores in-frame clones only, minus some. The sample records some 120,000 clones, approximately 91% being singletons. Sequenced here: peripheral blood, sampled 28 days after the second AZD1222 dose. This TCR was sampled from an adult who received the AZD1222 COVID-19 vaccine.

The CDR3 coding sequence is TGTGCCTGGACAGGGGCAACTAATGAAAAACTGTTTTTT. This translates into CAWTGATNEKLFF. The gene calls are TRBV30 and TRBJ1-4, with D possibly being TRBD1 (6 bases). V gave up 4 bases and J gave up 0 bases, with 6 bases separating them. The CDR3 is made up of 13 amino acids. In germline, CDR1 is GTSNPN, CDR2 SVGIG (reference sequence). The full variable domain, in which reference TRBV30 and TRBJ1-4 provide the parts outside the CDR3, is SQTIHQWPATLVQPVGSPLSLECTVEGTSNPNLYWYRQAAGRGLQLLFYSVGIGQISSEVPQNLSASRPQDRQFILSSKKLLLSDSGFYLCAWTGATNEKLFFGSGTQLSVL.